The sequence of this T cell receptor (beta chain) was determined in a study of blood T cells in healthy people across ages. General observations from the study: Among long-lived donors, naive CD4+ cells were more numerous and diversity higher than in aged donors. PBMCs that were unsorted prevented a conclusive naive versus antigen-experienced comparison. Total diversity from one million sequenced T cells was likely underestimated.

There are many counts of this clonotype. Antigen: not known. Approximately 9.4 milliliters was the volume of peripheral blood drawn from each donor. For the second PCR, which ran for about 6 to 11 cycles, a sample-barcoded 5' primer and a J-beta primer mix were used. TCRdb recomputed calls from the 5' RACE reads with MiXCR, one row per CDR3 protein. This table holds about 930,000 distinct CDR3 sequences, about 28% found once. Trimming cost V 6 bases and J 2 bases, with 14 bases left between them. The CDR3 runs 14 residues. Germline V CDR1 and CDR2: SGHRS, YFSETQ. These same records also appear under a second study, on T cells of mothers and their children.

Sample: blood. V is TRBV5-1 and J is TRBJ2-5, with D maybe TRBD1 (5 bases). The source of this sequence is a woman aged 40 to 55 in good health. The CDR3 DNA reads as TGCGCCAGCAACTCCGGACAATGGCAAGAGACCCAGTACTTC. Translating gives CASNSGQWQETQYF.